This T cell receptor beta chain came from a study of post-analysis software for immune sequencing data (dated by TCRdb to about 2015). For the wider study: Disease courses on record covered relapsing-remitting, secondary progressive and progressive-relapsing multiple sclerosis, though some patients had no subtype annotation. A subset of samples was prepared in parallel using single-end sample barcoding, then pooled and co-amplified after Illumina adapter ligation. The patient repertoires were compared against 11 previously published healthy control repertoires obtained from donors aged roughly 6 to 28 years. Overall results and qualifications from the work: Four to six TRBV segments, including TRBV5-6, TRBV5-1 and TRBV20-1, were significantly more frequent in patients than controls. Strong co-clustering of samples prepared in the same batch was shown by direct clustering with F measure, prompting a batch-effect correction. The control group was slightly older than the multiple sclerosis patient group. Compared with controls, multiple sclerosis patients had significantly lower normalized Chao1 diversity, a finding suggesting substantial peripheral T-cell clonal expansion.

Turning to this clonotype: Its antigen is not yet known. No much larger clonotype is one base removed from it; base qualities were not supplied.

The CDR3 runs 13 amino acids, cysteine and phenylalanine included. Only the CDR3 DNA is retained, 39 bases long and in frame from the first base. The germline V gene sets CDR1 to SGHRS and CDR2 to YFSETQ. The germline V end is reduced by 0 bases and the J end by 10 bases; junction bases left unmatched: 5. Library preparation was by PCR. Sequencing was carried out with an Illumina HiSeq 2500. Unique molecular identifiers were incorporated into TCR beta cDNA libraries to reduce PCR and sequencing biases. Approximately 500,000 cDNA molecules were obtained for every 1 to 10 million input T cells, so each molecule roughly corresponded to one T cell. The patient libraries were prepared and sequenced with the same protocol used for the earlier healthy control dataset. Samples belonging to the same batch were prepared together, multiplexed and sequenced on a shared HiSeq lane. Turning to the authors' computational methods: Raw barcoded reads were processed with MIGEC, and single-read molecular identifier groups were discarded before consensus assembly and CDR3 extraction. Clonotype tables were post-analysed with VDJtools, normalizing diversity by down-sampling all datasets to the smallest sample size. Repertoire overlap clustering matched CDR3 amino acid but not nucleotide sequences to correct batch-related cross-sample contamination. Using fastp at Q25 and MiXCR, TCRdb reprocessed the public reads and kept productive beta chains. Rows matching on CDR3 protein sequence are summarized as one entry with the most common DNA and genes. TCRdb, rather than the study authors, made the V and J calls. The sample yields around 700,000 distinct CDR3 sequences; about 60% were counted once. The ten top clones hold about 11% of the sample.

TCR beta repertoires were profiled from peripheral blood of approximately 13 young patients with multiple sclerosis to demonstrate the VDJtools post-analysis software. The patients with multiple sclerosis were children and adolescents between about 6 and 15 years of age. Material: blood. The V gene is TRBV5-1 and the J gene is TRBJ1-1; 8 bases in between match TRBD1. The clonotype originates from a girl aged 2 to 10 with multiple sclerosis. CDR3 protein: CASSLEGTGPAFF. The DNA is as follows: TGCGCCAGCAGCTTGGAAGGGACAGGACCAGCTTTCTTT.